The clone carrying this TCR beta chain has at least ten counts. TCR beta CDR3 regions were amplified from RNA transcripts. First-round RT-PCR targeting the TCR CDR3 was performed with the HTBI primer set. TCRdb re-derived calls from the multiplex PCR reads in MiXCR, one entry per CDR3 protein. Counted here are about 290,000 distinct CDR3 sequences, roughly 13% occurring once; the ten biggest clones make up around 8%. The data belong to a study of T cells in Graves' hyperthyroidism and ophthalmopathy. Trimming shortened V by 2 bases and J by 10 bases, and 15 bases separated the two germline ends. Germline CDR1 reads MNHNS; CDR2 reads SASEGT. The CDR3 has 14 amino acids. Hyperthyroidism patients were newly diagnosed, had disease duration under 2 months, and were aged 18 to 65 years. Clinicians diagnosed patients from clinical symptoms, serum thyroxine and TRAb, thyroid ultrasound and orbital computed tomography.

The sequence came from a woman between 35 and 50 years old with Graves' hyperthyroidism. The sequencing input was blood. The chain joins TRBV6-1 to TRBJ1-5; D unresolved. This CDR3 reads CASSEMIGIRPQHF. Here the CDR3 DNA reads TGTGCCAGCAGTGAAATGATCGGTATCCGACCCCAGCATTTT.